A selection of T cell receptor beta chains follows, all from one sample in a study of molecular identifiers for immune sequencing clone quantification. TCRdb called the PCR reads again in MiXCR, with one record for every CDR3 protein. The sample contains just over 40,000 distinct CDR3 sequences, 18% of which appear only once. Material for sequencing was naive CD8+ T cells from blood, with Jurkat cell RNA spiked in. All receptors derive from a human donor in good health. Some libraries in this study had Jurkat cell RNA spiked in. Both conserved end residues are part of each CDR3. The D gene is left open where the match is weak. Where a row states a size, it is once, few, many or the class of an expanded clone; other rows omit it.

cdr3_aa,cdr3_nt,j_call,d_call,v_call,clone_size
CASSEARSGAKNIQYF,TGTGCCAGCAGTGAAGCAAGGTCGGGAGCCAAAAACATTCAGTACTTC,TRBJ2-4,NA,TRBV2,many
CASSPTGETQHF,TGTGCCAGCAGCCCCACCGGCGAGACCCAGCACTTC,TRBJ2-5,NA,TRBV9,few
CASSFTGALDTQYF,TGTGCCAGCAGTTTTACGGGAGCTTTAGATACGCAGTATTTT,TRBJ2-3,NA,TRBV12-3/TRBV12-4,many
CASSLGVEEGLLYNEQFF,TGTGCCAGCAGCTTGGGCGTGGAGGAGGGCCTACTTTACAATGAGCAGTTCTTC,TRBJ2-1,NA,TRBV5-5,many
CASSQAGDLPTDTQYF,TGTGCCAGCAGCCAAGCCGGGGACTTACCCACAGATACGCAGTATTTT,TRBJ2-3,NA,TRBV14,few
CASCFTRENQETQYF,TGTGCCAGCTGCTTCACTCGGGAGAACCAGGAGACCCAGTACTTC,TRBJ2-5,NA,TRBV11-2,NA
CASSGLAGGPAWETQYF,TGTGCCAGCAGTGGACTAGCGGGAGGGCCGGCTTGGGAGACCCAGTACTTC,TRBJ2-5,TRBD2,TRBV28,many
CASSSVSYNEQFF,TGTGCCAGCAGCTCCGTCTCCTACAATGAGCAGTTCTTC,TRBJ2-1,NA,TRBV11-2,NA
CASSRGLGELFF,TGCGCCAGCAGCCGCGGGCTCGGGGAGCTGTTTTTT,TRBJ2-2,NA,TRBV4-1,many
CASSQPALAEHTGELFF,TGTGCCAGCAGCCAACCCGCGCTAGCGGAGCACACCGGGGAGCTGTTTTTT,TRBJ2-2,TRBD2,TRBV28,few
CASSQAYGGHLRNEQFF,TGCGCCAGCAGCCAAGCTTATGGCGGCCACCTGCGGAATGAGCAGTTCTTC,TRBJ2-1,NA,TRBV4-3,many
CASSLSGGQPQHF,TGTGCCAGCAGCTTATCGGGGGGGCAGCCCCAGCATTTT,TRBJ1-5,NA,TRBV7-6,many
CASTGEASGRRETQYF,TGTGCCAGTACGGGCGAGGCTAGCGGGCGAAGGGAGACCCAGTACTTC,TRBJ2-5,TRBD2,TRBV19,many
CSAREWDAGPQHF,TGCAGTGCTAGAGAGTGGGACGCGGGGCCCCAGCATTTT,TRBJ1-5,NA,TRBV20-1,few
CASSQDPGEAVDNEQFF,TGCGCCAGCAGCCAAGATCCGGGGGAGGCCGTGGACAATGAGCAGTTCTTC,TRBJ2-1,NA,TRBV4-3,many
CASTPRGHEQFF,TGTGCCAGCACCCCAAGGGGCCATGAGCAGTTCTTC,TRBJ2-1,NA,TRBV12-3/TRBV12-4,many
CASDSHTGELFF,TGTGCCAGCGACTCTCACACCGGGGAGCTGTTTTTT,TRBJ2-2,NA,TRBV19,many